This T cell receptor beta chain was found in a study of T cells in Graves' hyperthyroidism and ophthalmopathy (dated by TCRdb to between 2018 and 2021). In the study overall: Peripheral blood samples were taken at initial diagnosis, before any treatment was given. The approximately 98 discovery patients were randomly divided into training and test sets at a 7:3 ratio. The paper reports TCR Vbeta CDR3 sequencing of some 140 peripheral blood samples: around 45 ophthalmopathy, roughly 74 hyperthyroidism and about 17 progressor patients. The study also compared thyroid tissue and blood T-cell repertoires from over 5 Graves' hyperthyroidism patients. Whether ophthalmopathy could be predicted prospectively was tested in an independent validation cohort made up of under 20 hyperthyroidism patients plus 17 patients who later progressed to ophthalmopathy. A discovery cohort of about 100 patients, about 43 with Graves' ophthalmopathy and about 58 with stable Graves' hyperthyroidism, was used to find distinguishing TCR V-J signatures. After sampling, hyperthyroidism patients received methimazole starting at 30 mg daily, and ophthalmopathy patients received high-dose intravenous methylprednisolone. Results the study describes overall, beyond this receptor: Sample size was not statistically predetermined, and investigators were not blinded to group allocation. Most expanded thyroid clonotypes (frequency above 0.001) were also detected in blood, a finding suggesting that blood repertoires may reflect thyroid immune responses. In cross-validation, a model built on a 13 V-J signature told ophthalmopathy apart from stable hyperthyroidism with about 90% sensitivity and roughly 82% specificity, and in testing the same model reached 80%/75%. In validation, the model predicted progression to ophthalmopathy with approximately 71% sensitivity and 72% to 75% specificity, a median of about six months before onset.

V lost 5 bases and J lost 2 bases, and the count of bases not matched to a germline gene is 8. The germline V gene yields SGHAT for CDR1 and FQNNGV for CDR2. The CDR3 contains 17 residues, cysteine and phenylalanine counted. The only DNA kept is the CDR3, 51 bases in frame from the first base. This clonotype has ten or more counts. Its recognized antigen is unknown. Within one base of it there is no much larger clone, and no base qualities were kept. The TCR beta CDR3 regions were amplified from the RNA transcripts. A first-round RT-PCR of the TCR CDR3 used the HTBI primer set with the Qiagen OneStep RT-PCR kit. A second multiplex PCR round built the libraries, followed by size selection and purification. Sequencing of the libraries was done on an Illumina HiSeq2000 using paired-end 100 bp reads. The study's own analysis went as follows. Raw data were processed with SOAPnuke, discarding reads with adapters, uncalled bases, mean Phred below 15, or no exact constant-primer or identifier match. COPE v1.2.5 was used to merge high-quality paired reads, and clonotypes were defined as unique nucleotide sequences. MiTCR v1.1 was used to align clonotypes to the IMGT TRBV, TRBD and TRBJ reference segments. The analysis was restricted to V-J combinations with a frequency above 0.0001, which together covered 99% to 99.2% of the repertoires. A TCS score was defined as the ratio between F50 (clonal expansion) and ExV (chaos), using BLOSUM62-based TCRdist between CDR3 peptides within each V-J. Welch's t-statistics and random forest reduced around 510 V-J features to fewer than 15, which were used in a naive Bayes classifier (R e1071). The public reads were quality trimmed at Q25 with fastp and then assembled into clones with MiXCR by TCRdb, keeping productive beta chains. Each CDR3 protein appears once, grouped with its most common genes and DNA. In this record, the V and J calls reflect TCRdb's handling and not the investigators' own analysis. A total of about 130,000 distinct CDR3 sequences appear in this sample, more than 20% of them only once. The top ten clones comprise roughly 73% of the sample.

Hyperthyroidism patients were newly diagnosed, with disease duration under 2 months, and aged 18 to 65 years. Exclusion was applied to patients with uncontrolled infections, other autoimmune diseases, pregnancy or lactation. Clinical symptoms, serum thyroxine and TRAb, thyroid ultrasound, and orbital computed tomography formed the basis for the diagnoses. For progressor patients, blood was drawn at the first diagnosis of hyperthyroidism, before any ophthalmopathy symptoms had appeared. PBMCs were separated from roughly 9.3 ml of fresh peripheral blood using Ficoll-Paque density gradient centrifugation. Patients classed as progressors first received a Graves' hyperthyroidism diagnosis and then went on to develop ophthalmopathy during follow-up. Trizol reagent was used to extract total RNA, and RNA quality was then checked on an Agilent 2100 Bioanalyzer.

Material for sequencing was blood. The source is a woman aged 45-65 years with Graves' hyperthyroidism that later progressed to Graves' ophthalmopathy. The V and J genes are TRBV11-2 and TRBJ2-1; 11 junctional bases match TRBD2. The nucleotide sequence reads as follows: TGTGCCAGCAGCCCCGGGACTAGCGGAGGGGCCTACAATGAGCAGTTCTTC. It specifies CASSPGTSGGAYNEQFF. Beyond the CDR3, the reference TRBV11-2 and TRBJ2-1 genes provide the residues; the full variable domain reads: EAGVAQSPRYKIIEKRQSVAFWCNPISGHATLYWYQQILGQGPKLLIQFQNNGVVDDSQLPKDRFSAERLKGVDSTLKIQPAKLEDSAVYLCASSPGTSGGAYNEQFFGPGTRLTVL.